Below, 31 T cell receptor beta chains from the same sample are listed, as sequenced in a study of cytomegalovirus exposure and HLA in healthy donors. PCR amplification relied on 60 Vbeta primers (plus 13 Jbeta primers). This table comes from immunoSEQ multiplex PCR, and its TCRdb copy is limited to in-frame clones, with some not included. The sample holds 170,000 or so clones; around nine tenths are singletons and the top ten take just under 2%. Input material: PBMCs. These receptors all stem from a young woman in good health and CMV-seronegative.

CDR3 protein: CASSLLAGGSSTDTQYF. CDR3 in DNA: TGTGCCAGCAGTCTTCTAGCGGGGGGATCTAGCACAGATACGCAGTATTTT. The chain links TRBV7-6 to TRBJ2-3; 11 bases agree with TRBD2. CDR1 SGHVS and CDR2 FNYEAQ come from the germline V gene. This CDR3 spans 17 amino acids. Trimming cost V 6 bases and J 0 bases; bases outside gene matches: 8.

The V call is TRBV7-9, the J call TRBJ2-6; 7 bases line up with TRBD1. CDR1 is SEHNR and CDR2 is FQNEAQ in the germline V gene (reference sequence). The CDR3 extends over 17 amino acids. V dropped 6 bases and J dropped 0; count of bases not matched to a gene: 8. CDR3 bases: TGTGCCAGCAGACCGACAGGGTCCCTCTCTGGGGCCAACGTCCTGACTTTC. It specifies CASRPTGSLSGANVLTF.

CDR3 sequence (DNA): TGTGCCAGCAGCTCACTGGCCAAAAACATTCAGTACTTC. It codes for CASSSLAKNIQYF. V gene TRBV9 combines with J gene TRBJ2-4; no clear D. The CDR3 consists of 13 residues. Trimming took off 4 bases at V and 1 base at J, with 6 bases between the two ends. Germline lookup yields CDR1 SGDLS and CDR2 YYNGEE.

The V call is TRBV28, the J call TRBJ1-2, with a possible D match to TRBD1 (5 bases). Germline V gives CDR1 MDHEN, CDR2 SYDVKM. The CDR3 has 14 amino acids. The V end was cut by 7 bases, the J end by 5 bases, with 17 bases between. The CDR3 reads CASTSLTVLYGYTF. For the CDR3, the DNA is TGTGCCAGCACGTCCCTGACAGTCTTATATGGCTACACCTTC.

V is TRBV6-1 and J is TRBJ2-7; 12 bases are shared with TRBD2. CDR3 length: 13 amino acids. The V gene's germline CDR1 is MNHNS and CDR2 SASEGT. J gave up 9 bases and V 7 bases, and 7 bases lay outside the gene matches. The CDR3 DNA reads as TGTGCCAGCACCGAGACTAGCGGGGGTTGGCAGTACTTC. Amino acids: CASTETSGGWQYF.

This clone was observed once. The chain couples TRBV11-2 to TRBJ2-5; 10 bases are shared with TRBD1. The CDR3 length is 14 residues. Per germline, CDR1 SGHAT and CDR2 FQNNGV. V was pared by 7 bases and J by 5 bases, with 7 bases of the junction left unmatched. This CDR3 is CASNPTGGGETQYF. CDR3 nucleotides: TGTGCCAGCAATCCGACAGGGGGCGGGGAGACCCAGTACTTC.

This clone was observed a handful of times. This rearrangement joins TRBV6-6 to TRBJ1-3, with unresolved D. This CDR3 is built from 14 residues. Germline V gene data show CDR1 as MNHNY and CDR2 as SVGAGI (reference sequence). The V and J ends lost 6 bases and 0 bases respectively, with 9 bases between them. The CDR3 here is CASRSDISGNTIYF. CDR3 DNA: TGTGCCAGCAGGAGTGACATCTCTGGAAACACCATATATTTT.

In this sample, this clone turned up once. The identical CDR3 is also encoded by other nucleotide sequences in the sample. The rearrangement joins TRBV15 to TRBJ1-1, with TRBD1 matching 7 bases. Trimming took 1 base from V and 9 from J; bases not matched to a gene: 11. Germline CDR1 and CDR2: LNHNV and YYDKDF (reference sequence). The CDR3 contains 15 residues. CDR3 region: CATSRGRQGELKAFF. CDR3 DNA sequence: TGTGCCACCAGCAGAGGACGACAGGGCGAGTTAAAAGCTTTCTTT.

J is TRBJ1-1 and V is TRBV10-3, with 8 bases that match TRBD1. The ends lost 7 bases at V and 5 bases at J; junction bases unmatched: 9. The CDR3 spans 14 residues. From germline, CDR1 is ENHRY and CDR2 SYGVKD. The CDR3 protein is CAINGQGVLTEAFF. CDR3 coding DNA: TGTGCCATCAACGGACAGGGCGTTTTGACTGAAGCTTTCTTT.

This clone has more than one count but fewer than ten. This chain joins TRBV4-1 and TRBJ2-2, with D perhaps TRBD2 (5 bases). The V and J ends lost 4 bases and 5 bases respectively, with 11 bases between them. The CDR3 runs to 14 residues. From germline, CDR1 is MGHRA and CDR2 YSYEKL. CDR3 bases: TGCGCCAGCAGCCGCCAACTAGTAACCGGGGAGCTGTTTTTT. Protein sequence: CASSRQLVTGELFF.

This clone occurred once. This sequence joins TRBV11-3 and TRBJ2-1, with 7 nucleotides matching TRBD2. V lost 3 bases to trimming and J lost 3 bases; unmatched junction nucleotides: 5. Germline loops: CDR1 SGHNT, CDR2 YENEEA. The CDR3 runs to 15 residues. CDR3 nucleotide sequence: TGTGCCAGCAGCTTCAGTGGGGGGGGCTACAATGAGCAGTTCTTC. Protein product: CASSFSGGGYNEQFF.

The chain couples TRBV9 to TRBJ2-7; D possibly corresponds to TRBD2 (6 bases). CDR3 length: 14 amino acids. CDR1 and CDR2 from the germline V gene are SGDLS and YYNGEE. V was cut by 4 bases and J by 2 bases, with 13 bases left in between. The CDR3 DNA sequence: TGTGCCAGCAGCACTCGGGACTCCGCCTACGAGCAGTACTTC. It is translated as CASSTRDSAYEQYF.

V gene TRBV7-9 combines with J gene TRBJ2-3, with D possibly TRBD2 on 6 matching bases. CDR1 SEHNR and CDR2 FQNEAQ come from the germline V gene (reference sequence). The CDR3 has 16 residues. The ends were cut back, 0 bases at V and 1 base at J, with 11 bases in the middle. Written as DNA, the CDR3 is TGTGCCAGCAGCTTAGCACCCGGGACTCGCACAGATACGCAGTATTTT. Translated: CASSLAPGTRTDTQYF.

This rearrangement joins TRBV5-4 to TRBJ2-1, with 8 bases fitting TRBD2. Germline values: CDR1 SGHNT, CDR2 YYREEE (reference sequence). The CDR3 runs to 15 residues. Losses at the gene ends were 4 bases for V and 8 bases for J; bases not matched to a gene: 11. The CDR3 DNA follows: TGTGCCAGCAGCCACCCGAGCGGGAGCAGGGATGAGCAGTTCTTC. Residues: CASSHPSGSRDEQFF.

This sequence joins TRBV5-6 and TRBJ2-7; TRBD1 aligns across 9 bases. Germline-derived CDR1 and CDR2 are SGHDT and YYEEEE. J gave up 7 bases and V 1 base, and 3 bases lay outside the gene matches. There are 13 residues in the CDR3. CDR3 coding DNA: TGTGCCAGCAGCTTGTACAGGGGGCTAGAGCAGTACTTC. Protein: CASSLYRGLEQYF.

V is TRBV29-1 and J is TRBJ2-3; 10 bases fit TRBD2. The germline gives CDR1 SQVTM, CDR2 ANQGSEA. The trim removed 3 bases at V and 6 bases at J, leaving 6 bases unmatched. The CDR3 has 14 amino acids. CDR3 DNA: TGCAGCGTTGATATTAGCGGGGGGCCGGATACGCAGTATTTT. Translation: CSVDISGGPDTQYF.

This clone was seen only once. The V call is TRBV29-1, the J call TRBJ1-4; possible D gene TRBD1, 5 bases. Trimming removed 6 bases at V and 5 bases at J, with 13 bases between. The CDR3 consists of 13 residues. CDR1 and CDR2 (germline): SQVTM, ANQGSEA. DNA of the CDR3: TGCAGCGTAGAGGACACGCTGAATGAAAAACTGTTTTTT. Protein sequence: CSVEDTLNEKLFF.

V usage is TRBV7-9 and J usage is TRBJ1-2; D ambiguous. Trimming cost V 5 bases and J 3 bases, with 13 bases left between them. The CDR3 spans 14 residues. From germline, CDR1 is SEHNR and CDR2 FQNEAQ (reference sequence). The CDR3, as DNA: TGTGCCAGCAGCCCCTATAGTTCTCACTATGGCTACACCTTC. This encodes CASSPYSSHYGYTF. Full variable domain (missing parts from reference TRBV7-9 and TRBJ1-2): DTGVSQNPRHKITKRGQNVTFRCDPISEHNRLYWYRQTLGQGPEFLTYFQNEAQLEKSRLLSDRFSAERPKGSFSTLEIQRTEQGDSAMYLCASSPYSSHYGYTFGSGTRLTVV.

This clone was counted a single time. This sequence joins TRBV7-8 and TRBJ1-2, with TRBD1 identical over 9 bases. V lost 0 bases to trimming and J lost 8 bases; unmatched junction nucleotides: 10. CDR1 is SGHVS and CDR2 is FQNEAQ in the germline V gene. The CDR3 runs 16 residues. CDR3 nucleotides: TGTGCCAGCAGCTTAGCGCGGGACAGGGCAGCCCGGGGCTACACCTTC. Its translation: CASSLARDRAARGYTF.

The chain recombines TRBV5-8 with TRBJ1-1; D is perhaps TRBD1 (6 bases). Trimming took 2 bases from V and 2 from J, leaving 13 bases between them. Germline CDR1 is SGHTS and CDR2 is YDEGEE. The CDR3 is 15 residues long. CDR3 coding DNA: TGTGCCAGCAGCTTTTCCGGGACATCAAACACTGAAGCTTTCTTT. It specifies CASSFSGTSNTEAFF.

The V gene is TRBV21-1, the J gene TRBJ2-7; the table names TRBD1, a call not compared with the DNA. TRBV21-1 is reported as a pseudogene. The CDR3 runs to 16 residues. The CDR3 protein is CASSSGTGPTPYEQYF. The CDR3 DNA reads TGTGCCAGCAGCTCTGGGACAGGACCCACCCCCTACGAGCAGTACTTC.

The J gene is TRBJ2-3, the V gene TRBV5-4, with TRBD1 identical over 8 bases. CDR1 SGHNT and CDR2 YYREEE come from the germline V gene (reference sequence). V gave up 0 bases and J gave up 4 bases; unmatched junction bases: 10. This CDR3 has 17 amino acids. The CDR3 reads CASSLAGGAGAPDTQYF. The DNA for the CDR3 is TGTGCCAGCAGCTTGGCAGGGGGCGCCGGGGCACCAGATACGCAGTATTTT.

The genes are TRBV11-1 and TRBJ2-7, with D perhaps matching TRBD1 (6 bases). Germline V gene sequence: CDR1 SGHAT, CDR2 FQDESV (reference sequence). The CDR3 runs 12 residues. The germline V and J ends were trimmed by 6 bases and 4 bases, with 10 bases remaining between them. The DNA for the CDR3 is TGTGCCAGCAGACCGGACAGTTACGAGCAGTACTTC. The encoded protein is CASRPDSYEQYF.

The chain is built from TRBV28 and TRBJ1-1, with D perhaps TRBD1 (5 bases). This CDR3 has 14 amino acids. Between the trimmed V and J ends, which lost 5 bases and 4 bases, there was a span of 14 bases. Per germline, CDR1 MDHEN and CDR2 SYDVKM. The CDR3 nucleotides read TGTGCCAGCAGTCCCCGGCAGGGAGGCACTGAAGCTTTCTTT. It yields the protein CASSPRQGGTEAFF.

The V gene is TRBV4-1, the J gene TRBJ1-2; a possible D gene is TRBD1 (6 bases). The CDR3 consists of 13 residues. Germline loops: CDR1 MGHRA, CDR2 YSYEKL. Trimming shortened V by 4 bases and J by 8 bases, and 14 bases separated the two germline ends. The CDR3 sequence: CASSPATGLGYTF. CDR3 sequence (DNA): TGCGCCAGCAGCCCAGCTACAGGGCTGGGCTACACCTTC.

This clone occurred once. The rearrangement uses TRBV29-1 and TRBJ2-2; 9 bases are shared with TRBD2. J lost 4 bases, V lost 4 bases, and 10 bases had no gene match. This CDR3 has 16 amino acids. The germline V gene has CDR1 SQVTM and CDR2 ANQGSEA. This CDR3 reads CSVVAGGAMTTGELFF. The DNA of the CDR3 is TGCAGCGTTGTTGCGGGGGGGGCTATGACCACCGGGGAGCTGTTTTTT.

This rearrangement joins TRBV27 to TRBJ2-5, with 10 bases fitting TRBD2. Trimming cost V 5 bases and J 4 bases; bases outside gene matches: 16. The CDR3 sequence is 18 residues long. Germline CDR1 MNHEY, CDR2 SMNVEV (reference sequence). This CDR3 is CASSPRGPSGGISETQYF. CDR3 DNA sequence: TGTGCCAGCAGTCCAAGAGGCCCTAGCGGGGGAATTTCAGAGACCCAGTACTTC.

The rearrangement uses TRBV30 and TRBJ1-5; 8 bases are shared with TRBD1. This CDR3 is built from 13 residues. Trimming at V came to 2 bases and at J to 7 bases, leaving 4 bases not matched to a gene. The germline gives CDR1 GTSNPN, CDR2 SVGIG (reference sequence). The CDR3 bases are TGTGCCTGGAGTCCCAGGGGGCAGCAGCCCCAGCATTTT. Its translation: CAWSPRGQQPQHF.

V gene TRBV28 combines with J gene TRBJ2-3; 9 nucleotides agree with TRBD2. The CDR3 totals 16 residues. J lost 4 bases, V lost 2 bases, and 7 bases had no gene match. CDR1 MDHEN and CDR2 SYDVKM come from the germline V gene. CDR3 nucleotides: TGTGCCAGCAGTTTAGTAGCGGGGGATCGATCAGATACGCAGTATTTT. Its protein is CASSLVAGDRSDTQYF.

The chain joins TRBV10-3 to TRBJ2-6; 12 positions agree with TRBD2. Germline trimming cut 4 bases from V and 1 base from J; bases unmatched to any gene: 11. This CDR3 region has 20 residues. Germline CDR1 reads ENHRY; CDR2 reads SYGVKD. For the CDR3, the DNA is TGTGCCATCAGTGCAGGGACTAGCGGGCGTAGGTTGTCTGGGGCCAACGTCCTGACTTTC. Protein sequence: CAISAGTSGRRLSGANVLTF.

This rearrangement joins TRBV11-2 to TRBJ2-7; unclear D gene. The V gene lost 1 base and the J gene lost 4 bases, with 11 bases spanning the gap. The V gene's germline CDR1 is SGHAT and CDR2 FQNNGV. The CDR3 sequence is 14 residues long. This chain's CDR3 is CASSLGGPEYEQYF. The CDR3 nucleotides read TGTGCCAGCAGCTTAGGCGGTCCAGAATACGAGCAGTACTTC.